A single sample gave rise to the 19 T cell receptor beta chains below, sequenced in a study of cytomegalovirus exposure and HLA in healthy donors. It was with 60 Vbeta and 13 Jbeta primers that the PCR ran. This table comes from immunoSEQ multiplex PCR, and its TCRdb copy is limited to in-frame clones, with some not included. The table shows 150,000 to 200,000 clones, with approximately 72% occurring only once. Sequencing was performed on PBMCs. The receptors come from a human donor in good health.

This chain uses TRBV11-2 with TRBJ1-6, with TRBD1 as a possible D gene (5 bases). The V end lost 6 bases, the J end lost 7 bases, and 10 bases lay between the germline ends. CDR1 and CDR2 from the germline V gene are SGHAT and FQNNGV. This CDR3 region has 13 residues. CDR3: CASRLTDNSPLHF. CDR3 sequence (DNA): TGTGCCAGCAGACTGACAGACAATTCACCCCTCCACTTT.

The J gene is TRBJ1-3, the V gene TRBV7-9; D remains unclear. V lost 6 bases and J lost 1, with 10 bases in between. CDR3 length: 14 residues. Germline assignment: CDR1 SEHNR and CDR2 FQNEAQ (reference sequence). The DNA for the CDR3 is TGTGCCAGCAGTCTCTCCGTGTCTGGAAACACCATATATTTT. It yields the protein CASSLSVSGNTIYF.

The chain is built from TRBV30 and TRBJ1-6; D is unclear. Germline V gene sequence: CDR1 GTSNPN, CDR2 SVGIG (reference sequence). The CDR3 has 14 amino acids. V was cut by 0 bases and J by 10 bases, with 13 bases left in between. In DNA form, the CDR3 reads TGTGCCTGGAGTGTAACCCCTTTGGAGTCACCCCTCCACTTT. Protein product: CAWSVTPLESPLHF. Variable domain in full (rest from reference TRBV30 and TRBJ1-6): SQTIHQWPATLVQPVGSPLSLECTVEGTSNPNLYWYRQAAGRGLQLLFYSVGIGQISSEVPQNLSASRPQDRQFILSSKKLLLSDSGFYLCAWSVTPLESPLHFGNGTRLTVT.

This chain links TRBV19 with TRBJ2-7; 7 bases match TRBD1. CDR3 length: 15 residues. Germline assignment: CDR1 LNHDA and CDR2 SQIVND (reference sequence). Trimming at V came to 5 bases and at J to 2 bases, leaving 9 bases not matched to a gene. The CDR3, as DNA: TGTGCCAGTAGTGTAGTCCCGGGACAGCCCTACGAGCAGTACTTC. This sequence encodes CASSVVPGQPYEQYF.

This sequence joins TRBV27 and TRBJ1-6, with D possibly TRBD1 on 5 matching bases. The CDR3 covers 17 residues. V lost 5 bases, J lost 10 bases, and 24 bases lay in between. CDR1 and CDR2 from the germline V gene are MNHEY and SMNVEV (reference sequence). The CDR3 loop reads CASSEWRRQTAHSPLHF. DNA for the CDR3: TGTGCCAGCAGTGAATGGCGGAGACAGACGGCCCACTCACCCCTCCACTTT.

About this clone: The sample contains more than one DNA sequence encoding this CDR3. The V gene is TRBV11-2, the J gene TRBJ2-7; tentatively, D is TRBD1 (6 bases). V was cut by 5 bases and J by 2 bases, with 10 bases left in between. The CDR3 spans 13 residues. Germline CDR1 is SGHAT and CDR2 is FQNNGV. The CDR3 nucleotides read TGTGCCAGCAGCCCCGGACAGACCTACGAGCAGTACTTC. Translation gives CASSPGQTYEQYF.

This clone showed up just a few times. The rearrangement joins TRBV19 to TRBJ1-1; the match to TRBD1 covers 8 bases. CDR3 length equals 18 residues. J was trimmed by 0 bases and V by 0 bases; bases with no gene match: 9. The germline V gene has CDR1 LNHDA and CDR2 SQIVND (reference sequence). DNA of the CDR3: TGTGCCAGTAGTATAGATTGGTACAGGGGGACGATGAACACTGAAGCTTTCTTT. The encoded protein is CASSIDWYRGTMNTEAFF.

The rearrangement links TRBV9 to TRBJ2-5; a possible D gene is TRBD1 (5 bases). The J call is uncertain, as TRBJ2-7 better fits the DNA end. This CDR3 is 14 amino acids long. Germline V gene data show CDR1 as SGDLS and CDR2 as YYNGEE. CDR3 nucleotide sequence: TGTGCCAGCAGCGCTTTCGACAGCTCCTACGAGCAGTACTTC. Translation gives CASSAFDSSYEQYF.

The chain links TRBV19 to TRBJ1-1; possibly TRBD1 for D (5 bases). The germline V and J ends were trimmed by 1 base and 2 bases, with 8 bases remaining between them. Germline V gene sequence: CDR1 LNHDA, CDR2 SQIVND (reference sequence). CDR3 length: 14 residues. The CDR3 DNA follows: TGTGCCAGTAGTATAGGAGACAGCAACACTGAAGCTTTCTTT. Its protein product is CASSIGDSNTEAFF.

The gene calls are TRBV10-2 and TRBJ1-1; D perhaps matches TRBD1 (6 bases). CDR3 length: 11 residues. Trimming shortened V by 8 bases and J by 8 bases, and 12 bases separated the two germline ends. Per germline, CDR1 WSHSY and CDR2 SAAADI. The chain's CDR3 is CASLTGNEAFF. In DNA, the CDR3 is TGCGCCAGCCTTACAGGGAACGAAGCTTTCTTT.

This sequence joins TRBV9 and TRBJ1-1, with 12 bases matching TRBD1. Germline V gives CDR1 SGDLS, CDR2 YYNGEE. J was trimmed by 6 bases and V by 4 bases; bases with no gene match: 4. The CDR3 extends over 14 amino acids. The CDR3 spells CASSWGQGASEAFF. The CDR3 DNA is TGTGCCAGCAGCTGGGGACAGGGGGCTTCTGAAGCTTTCTTT. Filled out from reference TRBV9 and TRBJ1-1, the complete variable domain reads DSGVTQTPKHLITATGQRVTLRCSPRSGDLSVYWYQQSLDQGLQFLIQYYNGEERAKGNILERFSAQQFPDLHSELNLSSLELGDSALYFCASSWGQGASEAFFGQGTRLTVV.

The chain carries TRBV11-2 and TRBJ1-5, with D uncertain. The V and J ends lost 2 bases and 2 bases respectively, with 7 bases between them. CDR1 SGHAT and CDR2 FQNNGV come from the germline V gene. The CDR3 is 14 amino acids. The CDR3: CASSLSHGNQPQHF. The CDR3 DNA is TGTGCCAGCAGCTTATCCCATGGCAATCAGCCCCAGCATTTT.

The chain recombines TRBV19 with TRBJ1-2; 9 bases line up with TRBD1. Germline V CDR1 and CDR2: LNHDA, SQIVND (reference sequence). J lost 6 bases, V lost 3 bases, and 8 bases had no gene match. The CDR3 runs 15 residues. CDR3: CASSIGGQGGDGYTF. In DNA, the CDR3 is TGTGCCAGTAGTATTGGGGGACAGGGCGGAGATGGCTACACCTTC.

The chain combines TRBV15 with TRBJ1-2; D gene unclear. V dropped 0 bases and J dropped 8 bases, with 7 bases sitting between them. Germline lookup yields CDR1 LNHNV and CDR2 YYDKDF (reference sequence). This CDR3 comprises 12 residues. Here the CDR3 reads CATSRDQSGYTF. The CDR3 nucleotides are TGTGCCACCAGCAGAGATCAGTCCGGCTACACCTTC.

This chain uses TRBV5-1 with TRBJ2-3, with 14 bases matching TRBD2. Germline V gives CDR1 SGHRS, CDR2 YFSETQ. The CDR3 length is 18 residues. V dropped 3 bases and J dropped 1; count of bases not matched to a gene: 7. The CDR3 region is CASSSGTSGGRGTDTQYF. As DNA, the CDR3 is TGCGCCAGCAGCTCCGGGACTAGCGGGGGCCGGGGCACAGATACGCAGTATTTT. Filled out from reference TRBV5-1 and TRBJ2-3, the complete variable domain reads KAGVTQTPRYLIKTRGQQVTLSCSPISGHRSVSWYQQTPGQGLQFLFEYFSETQRNKGNFPGRFSGRQFSNSRSEMNVSTLELGDSALYLCASSSGTSGGRGTDTQYFGPGTRLTVL.

This chain links TRBV7-3 with TRBJ2-5; tentatively, D is TRBD2 (6 bases). The CDR3 is 13 residues long. Germline CDR1 and CDR2: SGHTA and FQGTGA. Deletions cut 7 bases from V and 0 bases from J, with 9 bases between. The CDR3: CASIRGYQETQYF. CDR3 DNA sequence: TGTGCCAGCATACGGGGGTACCAAGAGACCCAGTACTTC.

The V call is TRBV6-1, the J call TRBJ2-5; D is ambiguous. The DNA end is a closer match to TRBJ2-7, so the J assignment may be wrong. Germline values: CDR1 MNHNS, CDR2 SASEGT. There are 14 residues in the CDR3. The CDR3 here is CASSEFEVSYEQYF. In DNA, the CDR3 is TGTGCCAGCAGTGAATTCGAGGTCTCCTACGAGCAGTACTTC.

The chain recombines TRBV27 with TRBJ1-1; possible D gene TRBD1, 6 bases. Per germline, CDR1 MNHEY and CDR2 SMNVEV (reference sequence). The CDR3 extends over 17 amino acids. V dropped 0 bases and J dropped 0 bases, with 14 bases sitting between them. CDR3 bases: TGTGCCAGCAGTTTATCAGGGGGTAACCCCCTGAACACTGAAGCTTTCTTT. This sequence encodes CASSLSGGNPLNTEAFF.

The chain has TRBV27 and TRBJ1-5; a possible D gene is TRBD1 (5 bases). The ends were cut back, 8 bases at V and 0 bases at J, with 8 bases in the middle. Germline CDR1 and CDR2: MNHEY and SMNVEV (reference sequence). This CDR3 is built from 13 residues. Here the CDR3 reads CASRQFSNQPQHF. DNA of the CDR3: TGTGCCAGCCGACAGTTTAGCAATCAGCCCCAGCATTTT.